The clone carrying this T cell receptor (beta chain) appeared many times. The record originates from a study of blood T cell repertoires in COVID-19. The CDR3 is 15 residues long. V was cut by 6 bases and J by 1 base, with 15 bases left in between. The germline gives CDR1 LNHDA, CDR2 SQIVND (reference sequence). Under the authors' procedure: Amplification of reference gene primers was used by the study to estimate nucleated cell counts. Produced via immunoSEQ multiplex PCR; TCRdb's table is partial and in-frame only. V, J and clone size are taken as reported in that table, and D and trimming were inferred from the DNA itself. The sample lists 80,000 to 100,000 clones, around 78% occurring once.

The V and J genes are TRBV19 and TRBJ1-1; D is unclear. The TCR comes from a human donor in a cohort sampled during active COVID-19. Sequenced material: peripheral blood. The CDR3 region is CASSMVREGNTEAFF. CDR3 coding DNA: TGTGCCAGTAGCATGGTCCGAGAGGGGAACACTGAAGCTTTCTTT. Drawing the rest from reference TRBV19 and TRBJ1-1, the complete variable domain is DGGITQSPKYLFRKEGQNVTLSCEQNLNHDAMYWYRQDPGQGLRLIYYSQIVNDFQKGDIAEGYSVSREKKESFPLTVTSAQKNPTAFYLCASSMVREGNTEAFFGQGTRLTVV.